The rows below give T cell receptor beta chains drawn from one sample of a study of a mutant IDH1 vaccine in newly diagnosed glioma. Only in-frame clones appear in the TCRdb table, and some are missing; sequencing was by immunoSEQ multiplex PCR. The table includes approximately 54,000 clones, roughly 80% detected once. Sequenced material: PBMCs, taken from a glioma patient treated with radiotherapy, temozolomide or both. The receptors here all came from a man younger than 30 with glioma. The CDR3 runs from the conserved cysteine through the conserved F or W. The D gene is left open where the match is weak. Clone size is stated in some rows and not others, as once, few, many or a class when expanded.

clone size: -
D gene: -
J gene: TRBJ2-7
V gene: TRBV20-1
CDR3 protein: CSAGGGYEQYF
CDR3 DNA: TGCAGTGCGGGAGGAGGATACGAGCAGTACTTC

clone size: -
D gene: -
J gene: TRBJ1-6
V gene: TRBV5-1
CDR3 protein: CASSLVRGSPLHF
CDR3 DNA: TGCGCCAGCAGCTTGGTACGGGGTTCACCCCTCCACTTT

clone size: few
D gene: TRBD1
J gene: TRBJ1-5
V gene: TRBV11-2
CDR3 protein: CASSLGDRGNQPQHF
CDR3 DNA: TGTGCCAGCAGCTTAGGGGACAGGGGCAATCAGCCCCAGCATTTT

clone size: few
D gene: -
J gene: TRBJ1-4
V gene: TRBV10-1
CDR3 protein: CASNGGDGKKKLFF
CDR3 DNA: TGCGCCAGCAATGGGGGAGATGGAAAGAAAAAACTGTTTTTT

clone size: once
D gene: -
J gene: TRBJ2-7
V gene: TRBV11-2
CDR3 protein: CASSLAGRTEQYF
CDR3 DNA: TGTGCCAGCAGCTTAGCTGGACGGACAGAGCAGTACTTC

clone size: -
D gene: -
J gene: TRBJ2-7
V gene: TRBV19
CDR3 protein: CASSPGTLPHEQYF
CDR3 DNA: TGTGCCAGTAGTCCAGGGACATTACCCCACGAGCAGTACTTC

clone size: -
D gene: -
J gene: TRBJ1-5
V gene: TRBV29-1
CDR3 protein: CSVQENSNQPQHF
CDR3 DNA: TGCAGCGTACAGGAAAATAGCAATCAGCCCCAGCATTTT

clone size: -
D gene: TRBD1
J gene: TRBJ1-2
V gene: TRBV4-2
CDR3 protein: CASSPLFDRVNYGYTF
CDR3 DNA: TGTGCCAGCAGCCCCCTCTTTGACAGGGTTAACTATGGCTACACCTTC

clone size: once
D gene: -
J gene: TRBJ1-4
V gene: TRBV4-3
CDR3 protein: CASSPGVGTTNEKLFF
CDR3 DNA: TGCGCCAGCAGCCCTGGGGTCGGGACAACTAATGAAAAACTGTTTTTT

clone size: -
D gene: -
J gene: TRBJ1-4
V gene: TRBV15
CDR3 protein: CATSRGATDQEKLFF
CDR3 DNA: TGTGCCACCAGCAGAGGGGCAACGGACCAGGAAAAACTGTTTTTT

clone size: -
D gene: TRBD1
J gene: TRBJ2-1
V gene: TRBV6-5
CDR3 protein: CASSYGQGATSEQFF
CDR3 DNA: TGTGCCAGCAGCTACGGACAGGGGGCGACGAGTGAGCAGTTCTTC

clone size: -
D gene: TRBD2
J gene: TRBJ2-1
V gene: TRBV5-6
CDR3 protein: CASSVRTSGRVNEQFF
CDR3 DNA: TGTGCCAGCAGCGTCAGGACTAGCGGGAGGGTAAATGAGCAGTTCTTC

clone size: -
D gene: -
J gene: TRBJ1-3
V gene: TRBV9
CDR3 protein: CASSSRTAPSGNTIYF
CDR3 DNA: TGTGCCAGCAGCTCACGGACGGCCCCCTCTGGAAACACCATATATTTT

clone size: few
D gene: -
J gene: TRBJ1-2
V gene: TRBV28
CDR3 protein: CASSFPSGDKYGYTF
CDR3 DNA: TGTGCCAGCAGTTTTCCTTCAGGGGACAAATATGGCTACACCTTC

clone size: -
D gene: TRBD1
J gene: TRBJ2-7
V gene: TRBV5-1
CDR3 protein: CASTPPDRFYEQYF
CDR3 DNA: TGCGCCAGCACCCCTCCGGACAGGTTCTACGAGCAGTACTTC

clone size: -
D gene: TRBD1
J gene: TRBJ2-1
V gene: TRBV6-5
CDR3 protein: CASMIDRGQYNEQFF
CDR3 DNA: TGTGCCAGCATGATAGACAGGGGGCAGTACAATGAGCAGTTCTTC

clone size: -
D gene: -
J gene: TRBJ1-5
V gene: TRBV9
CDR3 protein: CASGRYQPQHF
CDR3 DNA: TGTGCCAGCGGCAGGTATCAGCCCCAGCATTTT

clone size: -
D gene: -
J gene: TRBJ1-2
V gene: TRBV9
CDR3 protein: CASSVDDGRYGYTF
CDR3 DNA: TGTGCCAGCAGCGTAGATGATGGCAGGTATGGCTACACCTTC

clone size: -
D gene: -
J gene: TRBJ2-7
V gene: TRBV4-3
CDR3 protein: CASSQVGDGSYEQYF
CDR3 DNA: TGCGCCAGCAGCCAAGTAGGGGACGGATCCTACGAGCAGTACTTC

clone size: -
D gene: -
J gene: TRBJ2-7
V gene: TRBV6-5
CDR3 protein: CASSSTGSKGGYEQYF
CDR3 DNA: TGTGCCAGCAGTTCAACCGGGAGTAAGGGGGGGTACGAGCAGTACTTC

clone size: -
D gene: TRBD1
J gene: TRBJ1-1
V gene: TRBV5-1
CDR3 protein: CASSSGQVGNTEAFF
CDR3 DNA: TGCGCCAGCAGCTCCGGACAGGTAGGGAACACTGAAGCTTTCTTT

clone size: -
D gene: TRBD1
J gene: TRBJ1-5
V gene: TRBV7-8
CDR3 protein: CASSPDRGNQPQHF
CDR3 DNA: TGTGCCAGCAGTCCGGACAGGGGGAATCAGCCCCAGCATTTT

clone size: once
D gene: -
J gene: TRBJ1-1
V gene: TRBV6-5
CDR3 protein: CTSSPMPNTEAFF
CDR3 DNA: TGTACCAGCAGTCCCATGCCGAACACTGAAGCTTTCTTT

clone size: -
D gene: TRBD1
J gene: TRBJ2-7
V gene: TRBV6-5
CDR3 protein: CASRTQGAGEQYF
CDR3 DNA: TGTGCCAGCAGGACACAGGGGGCAGGCGAGCAGTACTTC

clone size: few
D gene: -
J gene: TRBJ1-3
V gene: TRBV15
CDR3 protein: CATSDRISGNTIYF
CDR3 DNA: TGTGCCACCAGCGACAGGATCTCTGGAAACACCATATATTTT

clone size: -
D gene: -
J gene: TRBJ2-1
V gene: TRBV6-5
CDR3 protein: CASTLTSTGEQFF
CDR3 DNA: TGTGCCAGCACTCTTACTAGCACGGGTGAGCAGTTCTTC

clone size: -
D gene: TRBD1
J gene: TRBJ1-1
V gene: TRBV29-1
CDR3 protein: CSVTDRATEAFF
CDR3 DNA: TGCAGCGTCACAGACAGGGCCACTGAAGCTTTCTTT

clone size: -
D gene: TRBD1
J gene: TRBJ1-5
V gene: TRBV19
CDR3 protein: CASRREITAGGLSNQPQHF
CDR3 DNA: TGTGCCAGCAGGCGAGAGATCACGGCAGGGGGCCTAAGCAATCAGCCCCAGCATTTT

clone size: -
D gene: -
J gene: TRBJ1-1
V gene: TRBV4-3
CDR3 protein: CASSQEWGRNTEAFF
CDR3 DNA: TGCGCCAGCAGCCAAGAGTGGGGCCGGAACACTGAAGCTTTCTTT

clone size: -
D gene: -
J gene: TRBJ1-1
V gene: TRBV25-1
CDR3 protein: CASSELPANTEAFF
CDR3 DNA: TGTGCCAGCAGTGAATTGCCAGCGAACACTGAAGCTTTCTTT

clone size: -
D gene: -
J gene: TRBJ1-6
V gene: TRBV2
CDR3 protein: CASTGNWGLHYNSPLHF
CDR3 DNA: TGTGCCAGCACCGGTAACTGGGGCCTACACTATAATTCACCCCTCCACTTT

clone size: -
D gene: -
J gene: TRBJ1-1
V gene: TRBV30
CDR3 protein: CAWSETLNTEAFF
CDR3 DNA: TGTGCCTGGAGCGAAACACTGAACACTGAAGCTTTCTTT

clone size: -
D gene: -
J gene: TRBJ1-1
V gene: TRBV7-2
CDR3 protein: CASSLSMGISTEAFF
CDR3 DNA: TGTGCCAGCAGCCTTAGTATGGGGATATCCACTGAAGCTTTCTTT

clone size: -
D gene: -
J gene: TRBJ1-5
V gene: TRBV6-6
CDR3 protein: CASSYPQGGDQPQHF
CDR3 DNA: TGTGCCAGCAGTTACCCGCAGGGAGGCGATCAGCCCCAGCATTTT

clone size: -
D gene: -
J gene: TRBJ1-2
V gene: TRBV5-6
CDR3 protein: CASTLRDVLPVYGYTF
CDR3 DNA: TGTGCCAGCACCCTACGGGACGTCCTACCTGTCTATGGCTACACCTTC

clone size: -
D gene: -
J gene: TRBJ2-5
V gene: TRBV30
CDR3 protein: CAWSFTIKETQYF
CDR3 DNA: TGTGCCTGGAGTTTTACTATTAAAGAGACCCAGTACTTC

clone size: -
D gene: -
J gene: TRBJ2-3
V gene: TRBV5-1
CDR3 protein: CASGSERHTDTQYF
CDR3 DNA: TGCGCCAGCGGTTCCGAGAGACACACAGATACGCAGTATTTT

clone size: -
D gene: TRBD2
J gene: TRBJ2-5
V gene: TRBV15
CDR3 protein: CATSRVAGEETQYF
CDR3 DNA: TGTGCCACCAGCAGAGTAGCGGGAGAAGAGACCCAGTACTTC

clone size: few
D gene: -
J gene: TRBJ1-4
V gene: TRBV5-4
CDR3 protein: CASSRDGASNEKLFF
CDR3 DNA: TGTGCCAGCAGCCGTGACGGGGCCTCTAATGAAAAACTGTTTTTT

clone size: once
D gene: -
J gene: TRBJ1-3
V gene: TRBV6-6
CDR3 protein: CASSYLADTIYF
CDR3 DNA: TGTGCCAGCAGTTACTTGGCAGACACCATATATTTT

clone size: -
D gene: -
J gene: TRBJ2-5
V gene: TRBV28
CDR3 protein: CASSSSGLGQETQYF
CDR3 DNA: TGTGCCAGCAGTTCATCAGGGCTTGGCCAAGAGACCCAGTACTTC

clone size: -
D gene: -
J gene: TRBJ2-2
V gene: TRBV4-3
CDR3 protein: CASRVWVGVWDTGELFF
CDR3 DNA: TGCGCATCGCGGGTCTGGGTGGGGGTTTGGGACACCGGGGAGCTGTTTTTT

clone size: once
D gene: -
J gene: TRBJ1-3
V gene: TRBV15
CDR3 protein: CATSRDYIHSGNTIYF
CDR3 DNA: TGTGCCACCAGCAGAGATTACATTCACTCTGGAAACACCATATATTTT

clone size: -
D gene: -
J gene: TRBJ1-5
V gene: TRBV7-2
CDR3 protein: CASSPRIRAKKDQPQHF
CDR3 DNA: TGTGCCAGCAGCCCCCGTATCAGGGCAAAGAAGGATCAGCCCCAGCATTTT

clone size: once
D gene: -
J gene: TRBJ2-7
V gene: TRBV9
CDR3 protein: CASSEDGYYEQYF
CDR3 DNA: TGTGCCAGCAGCGAGGACGGATACTACGAGCAGTACTTC

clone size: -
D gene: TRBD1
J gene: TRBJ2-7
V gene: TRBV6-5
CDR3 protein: CASSYSYRGSPEQYF
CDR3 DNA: TGTGCCAGCAGTTACTCGTACAGGGGTAGCCCCGAGCAGTACTTC

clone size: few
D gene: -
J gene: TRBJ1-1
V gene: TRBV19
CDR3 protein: CASRGNGPGDTEAFF
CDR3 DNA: TGTGCCAGTAGGGGAAACGGGCCCGGGGACACTGAAGCTTTCTTT

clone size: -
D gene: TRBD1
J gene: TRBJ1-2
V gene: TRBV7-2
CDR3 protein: CASSLTLQGNGYTF
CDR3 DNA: TGTGCCAGCAGCCTAACCCTACAGGGGAACGGCTACACCTTC

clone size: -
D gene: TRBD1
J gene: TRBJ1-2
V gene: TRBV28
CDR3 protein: CASTPGQVLNYGYTF
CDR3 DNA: TGTGCCAGCACCCCGGGACAGGTACTTAACTATGGCTACACCTTC

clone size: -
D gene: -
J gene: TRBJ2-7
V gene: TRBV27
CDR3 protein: CASSSPDNPYEQYF
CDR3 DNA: TGTGCCAGCAGTTCGCCCGACAACCCCTACGAGCAGTACTTC

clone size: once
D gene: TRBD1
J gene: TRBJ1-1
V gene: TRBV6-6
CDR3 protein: CASSYGDRGGFEAFF
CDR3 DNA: TGTGCCAGCAGTTACGGGGACAGGGGGGGTTTTGAAGCTTTCTTT

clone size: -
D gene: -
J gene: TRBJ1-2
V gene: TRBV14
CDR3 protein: CASSQESRTPYGYTF
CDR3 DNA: TGTGCCAGCAGCCAAGAGAGCAGGACTCCTTATGGCTACACCTTC

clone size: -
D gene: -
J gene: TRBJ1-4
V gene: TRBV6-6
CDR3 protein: CASSYQRFDEKLFF
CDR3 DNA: TGTGCCAGCAGTTACCAACGGTTTGATGAAAAACTGTTTTTT

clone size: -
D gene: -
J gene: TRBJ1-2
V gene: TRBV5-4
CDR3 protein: CASSLYRTNYGYTF
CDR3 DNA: TGTGCCAGCAGCTTGTATAGGACTAACTATGGCTACACCTTC

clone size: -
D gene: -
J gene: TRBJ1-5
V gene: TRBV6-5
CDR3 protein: CASSYMGYNQPQHF
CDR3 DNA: TGTGCCAGCAGTTATATGGGGTACAATCAGCCCCAGCATTTT

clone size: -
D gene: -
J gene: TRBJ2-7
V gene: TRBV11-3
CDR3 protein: CASSFDYEQYF
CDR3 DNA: TGTGCCAGCAGCTTTGACTACGAGCAGTACTTC

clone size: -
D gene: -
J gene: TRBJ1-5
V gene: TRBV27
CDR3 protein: CASSLRGPNQPQHF
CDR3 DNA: TGTGCCAGCAGTTTAAGGGGCCCCAATCAGCCCCAGCATTTT